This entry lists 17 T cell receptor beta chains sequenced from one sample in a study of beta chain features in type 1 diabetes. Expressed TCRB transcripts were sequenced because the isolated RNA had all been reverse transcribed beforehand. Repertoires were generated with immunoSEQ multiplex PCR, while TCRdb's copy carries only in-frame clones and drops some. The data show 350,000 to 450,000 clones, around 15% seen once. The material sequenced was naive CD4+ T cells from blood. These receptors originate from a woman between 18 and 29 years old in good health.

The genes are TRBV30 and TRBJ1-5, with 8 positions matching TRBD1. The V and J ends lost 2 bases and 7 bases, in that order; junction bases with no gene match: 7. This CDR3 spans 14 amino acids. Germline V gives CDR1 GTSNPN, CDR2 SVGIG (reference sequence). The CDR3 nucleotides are TGTGCCTGGAGTAAAGGACAGGGAGGACAGCCCCAGCATTTT. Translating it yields CAWSKGQGGQPQHF.

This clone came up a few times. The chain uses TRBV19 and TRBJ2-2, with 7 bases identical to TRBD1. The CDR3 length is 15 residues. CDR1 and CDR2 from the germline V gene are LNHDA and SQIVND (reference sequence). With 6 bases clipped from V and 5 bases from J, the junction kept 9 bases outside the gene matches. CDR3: CASSERGRSTGELFF. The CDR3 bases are TGTGCCAGTAGCGAGAGGGGGCGGTCGACCGGGGAGCTGTTTTTT.

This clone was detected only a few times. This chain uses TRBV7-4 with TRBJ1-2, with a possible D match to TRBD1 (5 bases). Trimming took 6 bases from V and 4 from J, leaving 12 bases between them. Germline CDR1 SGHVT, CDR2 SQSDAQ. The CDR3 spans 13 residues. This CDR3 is CASRRDRSYGYTF. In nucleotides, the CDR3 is TGTGCCAGCAGACGAGACAGATCCTATGGCTACACCTTC.

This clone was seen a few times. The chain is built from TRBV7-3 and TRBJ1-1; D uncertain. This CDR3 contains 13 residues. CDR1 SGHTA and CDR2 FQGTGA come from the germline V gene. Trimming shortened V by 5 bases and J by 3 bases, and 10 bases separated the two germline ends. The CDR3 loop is CASSVQRDTEAFF. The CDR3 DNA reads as TGTGCCAGCAGCGTCCAGAGGGACACTGAAGCTTTCTTT.

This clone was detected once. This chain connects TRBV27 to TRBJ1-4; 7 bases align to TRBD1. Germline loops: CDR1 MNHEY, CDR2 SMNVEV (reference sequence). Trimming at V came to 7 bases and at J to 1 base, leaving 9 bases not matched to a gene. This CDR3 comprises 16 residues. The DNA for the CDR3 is TGTGCCAGCAAGCCCACAGGGGCCCGAACTAATGAAAAACTGTTTTTT. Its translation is CASKPTGARTNEKLFF.

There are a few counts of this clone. The CDR3 nucleotides read TGTGCCAGCACGGACAGTTGGCGTGGCTACACCTTC. Protein: CASTDSWRGYTF. The chain is built from TRBV28 and TRBJ1-2; tentative D call: TRBD1 (6 bases). Trimming pared 7 bases from V and 7 bases from J, leaving 13 bases between. Looked up from germline, CDR1 is MDHEN and CDR2 is SYDVKM. The CDR3 is made up of 12 amino acids.

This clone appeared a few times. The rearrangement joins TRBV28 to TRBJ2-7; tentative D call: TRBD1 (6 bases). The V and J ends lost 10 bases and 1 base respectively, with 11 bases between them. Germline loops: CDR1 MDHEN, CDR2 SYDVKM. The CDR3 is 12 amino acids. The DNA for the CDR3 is TGTGCCACCACACAGGGTTCCTACGAGCAGTACTTC. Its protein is CATTQGSYEQYF. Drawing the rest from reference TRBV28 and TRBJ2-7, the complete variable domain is DVKVTQSSRYLVKRTGEKVFLECVQDMDHENMFWYRQDPGLGLRLIYFSYDVKMKEKGDIPEGYSVSREKKERFSLILESASTNQTSMYLCATTQGSYEQYFGPGTRLTVT.

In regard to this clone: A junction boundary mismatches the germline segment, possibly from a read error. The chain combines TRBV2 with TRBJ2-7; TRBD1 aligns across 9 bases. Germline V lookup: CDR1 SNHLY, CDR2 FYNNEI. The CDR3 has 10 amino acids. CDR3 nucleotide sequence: TGTGCCAGCCGGGCGGGACAGGGTAACTTC. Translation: CASRAGQGNF.

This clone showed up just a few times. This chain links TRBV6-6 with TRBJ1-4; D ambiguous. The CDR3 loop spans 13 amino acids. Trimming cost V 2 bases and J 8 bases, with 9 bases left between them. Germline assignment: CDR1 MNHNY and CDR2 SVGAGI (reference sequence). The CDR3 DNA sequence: TGTGCCAGCAGTTACATCGGGGAGGAAAAACTGTTTTTT. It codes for CASSYIGEEKLFF.

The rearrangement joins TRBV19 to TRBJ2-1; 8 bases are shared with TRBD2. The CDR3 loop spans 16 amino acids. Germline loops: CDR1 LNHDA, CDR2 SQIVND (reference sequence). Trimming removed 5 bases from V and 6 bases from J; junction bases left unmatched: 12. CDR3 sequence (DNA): TGTGCCAGTAGTTCTTCGGCACTAGCGGAATCCAATGAGCAGTTCTTC. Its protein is CASSSSALAESNEQFF.

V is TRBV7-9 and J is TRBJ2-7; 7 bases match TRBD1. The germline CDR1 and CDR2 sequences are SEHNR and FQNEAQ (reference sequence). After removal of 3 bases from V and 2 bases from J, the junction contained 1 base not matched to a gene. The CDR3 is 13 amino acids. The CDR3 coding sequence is TGTGCCAGCAGCTTCGACAGGGCCTACGAGCAGTACTTC. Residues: CASSFDRAYEQYF.

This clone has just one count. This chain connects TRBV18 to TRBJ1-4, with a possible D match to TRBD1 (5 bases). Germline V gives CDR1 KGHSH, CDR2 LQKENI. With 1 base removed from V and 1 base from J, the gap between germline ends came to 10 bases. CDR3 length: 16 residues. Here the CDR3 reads CASSPLGPGTNEKLFF. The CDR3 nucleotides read TGTGCCAGCTCACCACTGGGGCCGGGAACTAATGAAAAACTGTTTTTT.

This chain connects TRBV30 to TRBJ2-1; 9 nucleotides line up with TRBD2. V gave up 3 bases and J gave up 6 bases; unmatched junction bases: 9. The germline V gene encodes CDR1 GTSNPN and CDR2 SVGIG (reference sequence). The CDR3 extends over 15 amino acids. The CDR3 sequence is CAWSQGLAPINEQFF. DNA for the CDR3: TGTGCCTGGAGCCAAGGACTAGCGCCGATCAATGAGCAGTTCTTC.

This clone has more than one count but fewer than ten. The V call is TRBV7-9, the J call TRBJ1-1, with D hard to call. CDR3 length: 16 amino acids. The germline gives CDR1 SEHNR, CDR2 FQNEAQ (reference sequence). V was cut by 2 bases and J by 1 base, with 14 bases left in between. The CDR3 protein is CASSLWSGRRNTEAFF. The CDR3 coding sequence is TGTGCCAGCAGCTTATGGTCGGGGAGGAGGAACACTGAAGCTTTCTTT. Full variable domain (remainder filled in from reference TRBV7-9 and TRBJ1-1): DTGVSQNPRHKITKRGQNVTFRCDPISEHNRLYWYRQTLGQGPEFLTYFQNEAQLEKSRLLSDRFSAERPKGSFSTLEIQRTEQGDSAMYLCASSLWSGRRNTEAFFGQGTRLTVV.

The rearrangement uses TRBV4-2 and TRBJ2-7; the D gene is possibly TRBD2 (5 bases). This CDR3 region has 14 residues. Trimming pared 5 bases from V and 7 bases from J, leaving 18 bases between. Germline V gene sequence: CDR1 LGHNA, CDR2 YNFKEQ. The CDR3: CASSLGGPSKEQYF. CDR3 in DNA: TGTGCCAGCAGCTTAGGCGGGCCATCTAAGGAGCAGTACTTC.

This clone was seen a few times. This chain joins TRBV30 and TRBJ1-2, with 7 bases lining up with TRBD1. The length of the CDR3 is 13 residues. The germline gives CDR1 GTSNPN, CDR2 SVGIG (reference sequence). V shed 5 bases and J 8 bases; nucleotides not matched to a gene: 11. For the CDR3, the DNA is TGTGCCTGGTTAAGTGACAGGGCTCGGGGCTACACCTTC. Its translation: CAWLSDRARGYTF.

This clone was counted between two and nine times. The CDR3 sequence: CASSVQAIRGSDTQYF. CDR3 DNA: TGTGCCAGCAGCGTACAGGCCATAAGGGGGTCAGATACGCAGTATTTT. This rearrangement joins TRBV9 to TRBJ2-3; possibly TRBD1 for D (6 bases). Germline V lookup: CDR1 SGDLS, CDR2 YYNGEE. Trimming shortened V by 1 base and J by 4 bases, and 16 bases separated the two germline ends. This CDR3 is built from 16 residues.